This TCR beta chain came from a study of cytomegalovirus exposure and HLA in healthy donors. From germline, CDR1 is SGHRS and CDR2 YFSETQ. The CDR3 has 13 residues. Trimming cost V 4 bases and J 3 bases, with 8 bases left between them. With 60 Vbeta and 13 Jbeta primers, the PCR was carried out. TCRdb's table, derived via immunoSEQ multiplex PCR, lists solely in-frame clones and lacks some. The table lists fewer than 200,000 clones, around 82% of them singletons. This clone was counted only a few times. This TCR came from a male donor in good health and CMV-seronegative. The V and J genes are TRBV5-1 and TRBJ1-5; D not resolved. The source material was PBMCs. The CDR3 DNA reads TGCGCCAGCAGCATGTCTTCCAATCAGCCCCAGCATTTT. It yields the protein CASSMSSNQPQHF. The whole variable domain, filled in from reference TRBV5-1 and TRBJ1-5, reads KAGVTQTPRYLIKTRGQQVTLSCSPISGHRSVSWYQQTPGQGLQFLFEYFSETQRNKGNFPGRFSGRQFSNSRSEMNVSTLELGDSALYLCASSMSSNQPQHFGDGTRLSIL.